This T cell receptor beta chain was sequenced for a study of blood T cell repertoires in COVID-19. Clones were read by immunoSEQ multiplex PCR, and TCRdb kept only the in-frame ones, dropping some. The table includes 75,000 to 95,000 clones, 75% to 85% detected once. Trimming removed 4 bases from V and 3 bases from J; junction bases left unmatched: 2. This CDR3 has 14 amino acids. Germline assignment: CDR1 SGHRS and CDR2 YFSETQ. V gene TRBV5-1 combines with J gene TRBJ2-2, with 8 positions matching TRBD2. Sequencing was carried out using peripheral blood. The receptor comes from an elderly woman with active or convalescent COVID-19. CDR3 sequence (DNA): TGCGCCAGCAGCCGAGCGGGGGACACCGGGGAGCTGTTTTTT. It codes for CASSRAGDTGELFF.